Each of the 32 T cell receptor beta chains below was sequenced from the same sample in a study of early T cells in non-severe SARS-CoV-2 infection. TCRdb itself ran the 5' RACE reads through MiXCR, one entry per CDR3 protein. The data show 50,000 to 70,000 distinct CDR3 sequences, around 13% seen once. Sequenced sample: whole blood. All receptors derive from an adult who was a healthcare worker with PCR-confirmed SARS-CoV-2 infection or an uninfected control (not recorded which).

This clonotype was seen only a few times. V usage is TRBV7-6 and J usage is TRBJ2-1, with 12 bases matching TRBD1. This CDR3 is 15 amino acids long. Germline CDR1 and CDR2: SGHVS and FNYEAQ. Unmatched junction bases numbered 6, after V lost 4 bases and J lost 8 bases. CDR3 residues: CASSWGQGASDEQFF. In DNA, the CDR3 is TGTGCCAGCAGCTGGGGACAGGGGGCAAGCGATGAGCAGTTCTTC.

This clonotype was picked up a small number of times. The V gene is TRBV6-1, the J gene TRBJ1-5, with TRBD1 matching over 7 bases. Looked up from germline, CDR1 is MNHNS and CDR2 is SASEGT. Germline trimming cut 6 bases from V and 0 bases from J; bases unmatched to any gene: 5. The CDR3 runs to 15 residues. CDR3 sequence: CASRTGTISNQPQHF. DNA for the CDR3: TGTGCCAGCAGGACAGGGACCATTAGCAATCAGCCCCAGCATTTT.

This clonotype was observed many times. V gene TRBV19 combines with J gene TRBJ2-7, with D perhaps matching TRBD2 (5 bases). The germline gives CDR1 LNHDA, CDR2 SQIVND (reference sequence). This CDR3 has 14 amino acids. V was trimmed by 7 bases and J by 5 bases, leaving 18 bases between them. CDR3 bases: TGTGCCAGTACCCACGGGGTGTGGTCTGACGAGCAGTACTTC. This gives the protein CASTHGVWSDEQYF.

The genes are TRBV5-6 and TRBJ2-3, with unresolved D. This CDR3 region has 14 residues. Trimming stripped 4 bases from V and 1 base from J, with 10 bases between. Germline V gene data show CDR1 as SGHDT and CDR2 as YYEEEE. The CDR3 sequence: CASSTLPRTDTQYF. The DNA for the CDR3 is TGTGCCAGCAGCACCCTCCCCCGCACAGATACGCAGTATTTT.

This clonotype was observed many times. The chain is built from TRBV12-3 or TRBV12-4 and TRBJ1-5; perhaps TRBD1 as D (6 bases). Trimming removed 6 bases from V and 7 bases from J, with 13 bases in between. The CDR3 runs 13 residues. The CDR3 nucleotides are TGTGCCAGCAGCCAACAGGGTGGACAGCCCCAGCATTTT. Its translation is CASSQQGGQPQHF.

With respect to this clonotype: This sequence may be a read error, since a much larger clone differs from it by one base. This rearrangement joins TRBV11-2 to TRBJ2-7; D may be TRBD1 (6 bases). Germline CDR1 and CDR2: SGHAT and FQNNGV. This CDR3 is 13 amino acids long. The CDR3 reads CASSFTGYNEQHF. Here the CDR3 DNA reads TGTGCCAGCAGCTTCACAGGGTACAACGAGCAGCACTTC.

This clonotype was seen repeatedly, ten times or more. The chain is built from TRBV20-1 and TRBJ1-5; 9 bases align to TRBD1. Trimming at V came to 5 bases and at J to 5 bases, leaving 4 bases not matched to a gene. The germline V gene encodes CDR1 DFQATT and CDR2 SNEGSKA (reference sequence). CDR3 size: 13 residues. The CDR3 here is CSAGQGRDQPQHF. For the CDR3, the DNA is TGCAGTGCTGGACAGGGGAGGGATCAGCCCCAGCATTTT.

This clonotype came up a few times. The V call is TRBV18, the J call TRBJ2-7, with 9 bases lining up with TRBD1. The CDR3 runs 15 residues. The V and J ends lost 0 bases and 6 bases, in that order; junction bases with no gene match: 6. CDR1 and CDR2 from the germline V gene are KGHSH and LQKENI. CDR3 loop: CASSPPGQGLLEQYF. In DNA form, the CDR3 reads TGTGCCAGCTCACCACCGGGACAGGGTCTTCTCGAGCAGTACTTC. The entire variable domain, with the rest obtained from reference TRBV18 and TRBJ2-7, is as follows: NAGVMQNPRHLVRRRGQEARLRCSPMKGHSHVYWYRQLPEEGLKFMVYLQKENIIDESGMPKERFSAEFPKEGPSILRIQQVVRGDSAAYFCASSPPGQGLLEQYFGPGTRLTVT.

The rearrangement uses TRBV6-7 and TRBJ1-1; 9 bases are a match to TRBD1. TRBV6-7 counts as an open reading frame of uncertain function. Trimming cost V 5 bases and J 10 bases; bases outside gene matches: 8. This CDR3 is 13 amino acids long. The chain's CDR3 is CASSTDRGRRAFF. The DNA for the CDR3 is TGTGCCAGCAGTACGGACAGGGGACGGCGAGCTTTCTTT.

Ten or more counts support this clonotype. DNA for the CDR3: TGTGCCAGCAAAATGGCTACTTGGGGGGAAGAGACCCAGTACTTC. Translation: CASKMATWGEETQYF. J is TRBJ2-5 and V is TRBV12-3 or TRBV12-4, with a weak D call TRBD2 (6 bases). V was trimmed by 7 bases and J by 3 bases, leaving 18 bases between them. The CDR3 is made up of 15 amino acids.

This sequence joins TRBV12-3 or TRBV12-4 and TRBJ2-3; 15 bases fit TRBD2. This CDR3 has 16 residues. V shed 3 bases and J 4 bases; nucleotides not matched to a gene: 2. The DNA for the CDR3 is TGTGCCAGCAGTTTTAGGACTAGCGGGAGGGCAGATACGCAGTATTTT. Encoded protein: CASSFRTSGRADTQYF.

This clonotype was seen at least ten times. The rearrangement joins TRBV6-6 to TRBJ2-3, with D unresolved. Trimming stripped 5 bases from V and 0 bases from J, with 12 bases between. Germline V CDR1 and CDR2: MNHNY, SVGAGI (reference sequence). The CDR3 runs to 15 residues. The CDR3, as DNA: TGTGCCAGCAGTCACGTCGACCCTAGCACAGATACGCAGTATTTT. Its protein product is CASSHVDPSTDTQYF.

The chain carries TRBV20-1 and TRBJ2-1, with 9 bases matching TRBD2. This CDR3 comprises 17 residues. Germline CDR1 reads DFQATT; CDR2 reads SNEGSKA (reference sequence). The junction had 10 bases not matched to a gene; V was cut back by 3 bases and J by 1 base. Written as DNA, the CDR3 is TGCAGTGCTAGGCGCTCTAGCGGGGACGGATCCTACAATGAGCAGTTCTTC. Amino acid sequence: CSARRSSGDGSYNEQFF.

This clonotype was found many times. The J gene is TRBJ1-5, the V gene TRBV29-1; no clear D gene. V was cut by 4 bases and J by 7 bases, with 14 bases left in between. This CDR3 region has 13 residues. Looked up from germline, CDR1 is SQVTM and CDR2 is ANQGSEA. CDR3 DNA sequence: TGCAGCGTTGTCTCCGGGTTAGGACAGCCCCAGCATTTT. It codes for CSVVSGLGQPQHF. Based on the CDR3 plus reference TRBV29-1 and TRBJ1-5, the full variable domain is SAVISQKPSRDICQRGTSLTIQCQVDSQVTMMFWYRQQPGQSLTLIATANQGSEATYESGFVIDKFPISRPNLTFSTLTVSNMSPEDSSIYLCSVVSGLGQPQHFGDGTRLSIL.

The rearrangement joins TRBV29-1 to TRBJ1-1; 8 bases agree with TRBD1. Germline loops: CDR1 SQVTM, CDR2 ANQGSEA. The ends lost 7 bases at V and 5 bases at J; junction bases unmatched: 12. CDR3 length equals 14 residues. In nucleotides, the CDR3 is TGCAGCGCACCATTCTCAGGGGGCTATACTGAAGCTTTCTTT. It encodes CSAPFSGGYTEAFF.

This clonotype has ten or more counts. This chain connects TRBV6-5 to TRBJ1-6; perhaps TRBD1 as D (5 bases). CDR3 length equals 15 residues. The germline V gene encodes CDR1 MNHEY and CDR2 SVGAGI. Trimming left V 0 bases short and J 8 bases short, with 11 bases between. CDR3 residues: CASSYSGQGDSPLHF. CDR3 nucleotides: TGTGCCAGCAGTTACTCCGGCCAGGGCGATTCACCCCTCCACTTT.

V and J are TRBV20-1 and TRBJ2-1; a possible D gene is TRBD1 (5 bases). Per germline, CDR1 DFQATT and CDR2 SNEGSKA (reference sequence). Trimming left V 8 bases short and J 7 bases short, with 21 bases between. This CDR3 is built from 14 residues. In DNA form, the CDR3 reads TGCAGTCCTACGACCCGGCCTCAGGGAAATGAGCAGTTCTTC. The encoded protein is CSPTTRPQGNEQFF.

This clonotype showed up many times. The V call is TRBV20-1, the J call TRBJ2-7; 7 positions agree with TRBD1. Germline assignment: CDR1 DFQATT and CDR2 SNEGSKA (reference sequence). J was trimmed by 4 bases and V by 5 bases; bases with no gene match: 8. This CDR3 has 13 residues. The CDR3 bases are TGCAGTGCTCCTACCGGGACAGAATACGAGCAGTACTTC. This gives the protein CSAPTGTEYEQYF.

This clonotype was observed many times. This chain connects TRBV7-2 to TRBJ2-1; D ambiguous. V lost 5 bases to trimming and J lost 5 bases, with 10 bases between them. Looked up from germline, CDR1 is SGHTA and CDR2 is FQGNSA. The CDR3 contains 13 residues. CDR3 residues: CASSLGPNNEQFF. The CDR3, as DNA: TGTGCCAGCAGCCTCGGACCCAACAATGAGCAGTTCTTC. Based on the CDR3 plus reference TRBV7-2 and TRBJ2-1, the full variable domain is GAGVSQSPSNKVTEKGKDVELRCDPISGHTALYWYRQSLGQGLEFLIYFQGNSAPDKSGLPSDRFSAERTGGSVSTLTIQRTQQEDSAVYLCASSLGPNNEQFFGPGTRLTVL.

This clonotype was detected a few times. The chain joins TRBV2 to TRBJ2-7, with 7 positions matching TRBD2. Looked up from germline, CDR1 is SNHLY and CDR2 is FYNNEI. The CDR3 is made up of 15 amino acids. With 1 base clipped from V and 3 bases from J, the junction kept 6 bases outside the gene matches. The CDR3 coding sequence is TGTGCCAGCAGTGAAGGTTCTAGCGGAGTCTACGAGCAGTACTTC. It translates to CASSEGSSGVYEQYF.

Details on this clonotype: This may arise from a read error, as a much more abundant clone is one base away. The CDR3 DNA sequence: TGCGCCAGCAGCCAAGAAATAGGGCAATTCACCGGGGAGCTGTTTTTT. Residues: CASSQEIGQFTGELFF. The V call is TRBV4-1, the J call TRBJ2-2, with no clear D. V dropped 0 bases and J dropped 4 bases, with 12 bases sitting between them. This CDR3 is 16 amino acids long. CDR1 and CDR2 (germline): MGHRA, YSYEKL.

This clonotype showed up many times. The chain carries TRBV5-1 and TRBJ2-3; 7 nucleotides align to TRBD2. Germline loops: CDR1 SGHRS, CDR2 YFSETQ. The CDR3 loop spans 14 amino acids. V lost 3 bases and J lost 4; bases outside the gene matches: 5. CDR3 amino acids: CASSSGTISDTQYF. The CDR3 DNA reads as TGCGCCAGCAGCTCTGGGACTATTTCAGATACGCAGTATTTT.

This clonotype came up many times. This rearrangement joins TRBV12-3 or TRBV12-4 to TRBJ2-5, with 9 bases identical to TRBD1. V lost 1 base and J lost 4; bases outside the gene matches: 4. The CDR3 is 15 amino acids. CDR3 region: CASSLVGTGRETQYF. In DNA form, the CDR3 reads TGTGCCAGCAGTTTAGTAGGGACAGGGCGAGAGACCCAGTACTTC.

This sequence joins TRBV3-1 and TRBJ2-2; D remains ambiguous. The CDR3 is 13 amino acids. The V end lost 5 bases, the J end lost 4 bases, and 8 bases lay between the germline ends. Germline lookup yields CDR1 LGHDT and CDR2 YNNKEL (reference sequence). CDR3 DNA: TGTGCCAGCAGCACACCCCCCACCGGGGAGCTGTTTTTT. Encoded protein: CASSTPPTGELFF.

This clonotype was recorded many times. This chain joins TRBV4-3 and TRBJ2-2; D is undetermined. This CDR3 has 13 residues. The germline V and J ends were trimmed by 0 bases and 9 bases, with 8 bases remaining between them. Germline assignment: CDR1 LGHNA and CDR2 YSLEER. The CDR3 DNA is TGCGCCAGCAGCCAAGATATCGGAAGGGAGCTGTTTTTT. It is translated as CASSQDIGRELFF.

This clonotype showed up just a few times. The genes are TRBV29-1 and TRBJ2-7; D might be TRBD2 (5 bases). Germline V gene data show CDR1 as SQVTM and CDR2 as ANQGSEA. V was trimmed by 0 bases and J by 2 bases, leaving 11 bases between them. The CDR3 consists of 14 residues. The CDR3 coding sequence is TGCAGCGTTGAAGAGACTAACCGTCCCTACGAGCAGTACTTC. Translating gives CSVEETNRPYEQYF.

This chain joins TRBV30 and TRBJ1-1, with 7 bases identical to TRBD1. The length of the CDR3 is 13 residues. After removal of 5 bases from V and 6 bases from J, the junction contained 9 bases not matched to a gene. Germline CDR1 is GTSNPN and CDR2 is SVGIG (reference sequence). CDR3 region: CAWSLGQGAEAFF. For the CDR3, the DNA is TGTGCCTGGTCGTTGGGGCAGGGGGCTGAAGCTTTCTTT.

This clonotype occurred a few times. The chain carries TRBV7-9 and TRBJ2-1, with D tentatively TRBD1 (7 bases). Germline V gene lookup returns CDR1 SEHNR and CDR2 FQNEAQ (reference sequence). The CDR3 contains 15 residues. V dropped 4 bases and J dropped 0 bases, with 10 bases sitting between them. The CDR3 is CASSSRGDSYNEQFF. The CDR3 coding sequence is TGTGCCAGCAGCTCCAGGGGGGACTCCTACAATGAGCAGTTCTTC.

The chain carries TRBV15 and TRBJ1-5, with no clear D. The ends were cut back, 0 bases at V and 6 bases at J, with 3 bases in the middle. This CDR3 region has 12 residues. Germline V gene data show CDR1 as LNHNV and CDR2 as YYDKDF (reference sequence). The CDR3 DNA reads TGTGCCACCAGCAGAGATCGTCAGCCCCAGCATTTT. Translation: CATSRDRQPQHF. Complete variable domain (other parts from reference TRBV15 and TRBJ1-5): DAMVIQNPRYQVTQFGKPVTLSCSQTLNHNVMYWYQQKSSQAPKLLFHYYDKDFNNEADTPDNFQSRRPNTSFCFLDIRSPGLGDTAMYLCATSRDRQPQHFGDGTRLSIL.

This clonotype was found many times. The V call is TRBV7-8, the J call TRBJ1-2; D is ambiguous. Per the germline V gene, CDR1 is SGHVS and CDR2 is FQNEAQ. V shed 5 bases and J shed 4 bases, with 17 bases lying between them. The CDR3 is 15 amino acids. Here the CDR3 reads CASSGGLPRIYGYTF. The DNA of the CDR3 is TGTGCCAGCAGCGGCGGACTTCCGCGCATCTATGGCTACACCTTC.

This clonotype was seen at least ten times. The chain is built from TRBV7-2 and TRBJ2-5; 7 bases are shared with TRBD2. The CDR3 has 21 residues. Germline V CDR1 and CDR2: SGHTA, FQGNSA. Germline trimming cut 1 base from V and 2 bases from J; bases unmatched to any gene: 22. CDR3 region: CASSLGGSGSILTRRQETQYF. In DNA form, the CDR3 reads TGTGCCAGCAGCTTAGGTGGTAGCGGGTCAATCCTCACGCGTAGACAAGAGACCCAGTACTTC. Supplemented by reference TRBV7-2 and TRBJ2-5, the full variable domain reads GAGVSQSPSNKVTEKGKDVELRCDPISGHTALYWYRQSLGQGLEFLIYFQGNSAPDKSGLPSDRFSAERTGGSVSTLTIQRTQQEDSAVYLCASSLGGSGSILTRRQETQYFGPGTRLLVL.

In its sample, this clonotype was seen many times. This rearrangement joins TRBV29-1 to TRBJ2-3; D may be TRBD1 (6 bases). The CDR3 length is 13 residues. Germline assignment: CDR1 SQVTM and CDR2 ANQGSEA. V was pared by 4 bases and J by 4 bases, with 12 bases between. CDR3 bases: TGCAGCGTTGTGAGGCAGGGGTCAGATACGCAGTATTTT. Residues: CSVVRQGSDTQYF.